Shown below are 5 T cell receptor beta chains from a single sample sequenced in a study of blood T cells in healthy people across ages. Together with a sample-barcoded 5' primer, a J-beta primer mix was included in a second PCR lasting about 7 to 11 cycles. MiXCR was run by TCRdb on the 5' RACE reads, yielding one entry per CDR3 protein. The sample holds roughly 930,000 distinct CDR3 sequences, under 50% seen once. The sequenced sample was blood. Source of these receptors: a man aged 25-45 years in good health.

V usage is TRBV7-9 and J usage is TRBJ1-1; D gene uncertain. The length of the CDR3 is 15 residues. Trimming pared 1 base from V and 5 bases from J, leaving 14 bases between. Germline V gives CDR1 SEHNR, CDR2 FQNEAQ (reference sequence). CDR3 in DNA: TGTGCCAGCAGCTTAGGGCGTGCGGGATGGACTGAAGCTTTCTTT. It yields the protein CASSLGRAGWTEAFF.

This clonotype was observed a few times. This sequence joins TRBV4-1 and TRBJ2-3, with 10 nucleotides matching TRBD2. J gave up 7 bases and V 2 bases, and 9 bases lay outside the gene matches. The CDR3 covers 16 residues. Germline loops: CDR1 MGHRA, CDR2 YSYEKL. The CDR3 DNA reads as TGCGCCAGCAGCCAACTAGGGACTAGCGCGGCCAATACGCAGTATTTT. Its translation is CASSQLGTSAANTQYF.

This chain joins TRBV6-2 or TRBV6-3 and TRBJ1-4; D ambiguous. The CDR3 totals 14 residues. CDR1 MNHEY and CDR2 SVGEGT come from the germline V gene. V was clipped by 6 bases and J by 0 bases, with 8 bases between them. CDR3 sequence reads: CASRTVATNEKLFF. Here the CDR3 DNA reads TGTGCCAGCAGGACGGTTGCAACTAATGAAAAACTGTTTTTT.

The DNA of the CDR3 is TGTGCCAGCACCATGAGGGCGACAGGGGCCAACGTCCTGACTTTC. Encoded protein: CASTMRATGANVLTF. The gene calls are TRBV2 and TRBJ2-6; possible D gene TRBD2, 5 bases. Germline lookup yields CDR1 SNHLY and CDR2 FYNNEI. This CDR3 has 15 amino acids. V was shortened by 7 bases and J by 4 bases, with 14 bases between the two germline ends.

This clonotype has a count of ten or more. The chain is built from TRBV11-1 and TRBJ2-1; 14 bases align to TRBD2. CDR3 length equals 15 residues. V trimming: 5 bases; J trimming: 8 bases; junction bases outside the gene matches: 5. In germline, CDR1 is SGHAT, CDR2 FQDESV (reference sequence). The CDR3 DNA sequence: TGTGCCAGCAGCGTGACTAGCGGGGGGGTCGATGAGCAGTTCTTC. Translated, it gives CASSVTSGGVDEQFF.